This T cell receptor beta chain was captured in a study of T-cell reconstitution after alpha-beta-depleted transplantation in children. Germline V lookup: CDR1 DFQATT, CDR2 SNEGSKA (reference sequence). V was pared by 2 bases and J by 6 bases, with 9 bases of the junction left unmatched. This CDR3 has 15 amino acids. Unique molecular identifiers were incorporated when the TCRbeta library was constructed. One entry per CDR3 protein results from TCRdb running MiXCR on the PCR reads. This sample carries about 460,000 distinct CDR3 sequences, about an eighth of them seen once, and the ten largest clones take roughly 15%. This clonotype was picked up a small number of times.

The sequencing here drew on PBMCs, mostly from graft donor cells, taken 180 days after TCRalphabeta/CD19-depleted stem cell transplant. This receptor was identified in a female patient between 2 and 15 years old who had a stem cell transplant for aplastic anemia, so the T cells may come from the graft donor. The J gene is TRBJ2-3, the V gene TRBV20-1; 9 bases map to TRBD1. The CDR3 DNA is TGCAGTGCTAGAACAGAACAGGGGGCTGGGGATACGCAGTATTTT. Its translation: CSARTEQGAGDTQYF.